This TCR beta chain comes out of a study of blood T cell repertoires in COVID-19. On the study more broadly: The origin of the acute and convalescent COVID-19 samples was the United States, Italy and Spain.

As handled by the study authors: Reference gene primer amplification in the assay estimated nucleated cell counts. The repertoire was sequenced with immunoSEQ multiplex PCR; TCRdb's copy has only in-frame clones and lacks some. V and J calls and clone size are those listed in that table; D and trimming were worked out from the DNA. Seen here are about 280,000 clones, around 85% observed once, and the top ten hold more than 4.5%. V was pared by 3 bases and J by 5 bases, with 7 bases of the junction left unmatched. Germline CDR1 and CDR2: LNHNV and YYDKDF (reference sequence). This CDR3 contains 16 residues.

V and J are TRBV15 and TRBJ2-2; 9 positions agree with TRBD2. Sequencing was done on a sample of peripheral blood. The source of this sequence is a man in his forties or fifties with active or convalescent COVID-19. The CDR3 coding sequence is TGTGCCACCAGCAGCCCCTTCAGCGGGAGGACCGGGGAGCTGTTTTTT. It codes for CATSSPFSGRTGELFF.